These 17 T cell receptor beta chains came from one sample sequenced in a study of T cells after yellow fever vaccination. Each CDR3 protein is one row after TCRdb ran MiXCR on the 5' RACE reads. The table has 150,000 to 200,000 distinct CDR3 sequences, about 6.2% seen once. The sample here was CD4+ T cells sorted from PBMCs, taken on the day of the first yellow fever vaccination. These TCRs come from a man between 18 and 35 years old who received the YFV17D yellow fever vaccine.

This clonotype has a count of ten or more. The chain recombines TRBV3-1 with TRBJ2-7; 8 bases match TRBD1. Germline lookup yields CDR1 LGHDT and CDR2 YNNKEL (reference sequence). V lost 4 bases, J lost 2 bases, and 10 bases stayed unmatched. The CDR3 covers 16 residues. DNA of the CDR3: TGTGCCAGCAGCCCCTTCGTCGGGACAGGAGCCTACGAGCAGTACTTC. Its translation: CASSPFVGTGAYEQYF.

This clonotype was observed at least ten times. The gene calls are TRBV6-2 or TRBV6-3 and TRBJ2-3, with a tentative D call TRBD2 (6 bases). The CDR3 covers 13 residues. Trimming removed 8 bases at V and 3 bases at J, with 12 bases between. Germline CDR1 reads MNHEY; CDR2 reads SVGEGT. The CDR3: CASGRDFTDTQYF. The CDR3 bases are TGTGCCAGCGGACGGGACTTTACAGATACGCAGTATTTT.

The chain couples TRBV12-3 or TRBV12-4 to TRBJ1-2; D is uncertain. CDR3 length: 12 amino acids. Trimming removed 3 bases at V and 7 bases at J, with 9 bases between. The CDR3 region has the DNA TGTGCCAGCAGTTTTCGGCCCGGTGGCTACACCTTC. The encoded protein is CASSFRPGGYTF.

The V and J genes are TRBV7-9 and TRBJ2-1; perhaps TRBD2 as D (6 bases). The CDR3 consists of 16 residues. Germline CDR1 reads SEHNR; CDR2 reads FQNEAQ (reference sequence). Trimming removed 1 base from V and 3 bases from J, with 13 bases in between. The DNA of the CDR3 is TGTGCCAGCAGCTTAGGGGCGGGACTCAACTACAATGAGCAGTTCTTC. It specifies CASSLGAGLNYNEQFF.

This clonotype was recorded many times. The gene calls are TRBV6-5 and TRBJ2-5, with 11 bases aligning to TRBD1. The CDR3 is made up of 15 amino acids. Germline V gene data show CDR1 as MNHEY and CDR2 as SVGAGI. J gave up 5 bases and V 2 bases, and 4 bases lay outside the gene matches. CDR3 amino acids: CASSYGGTGGETQYF. CDR3 coding DNA: TGTGCCAGCAGTTACGGTGGGACAGGGGGGGAGACCCAGTACTTC.

This clonotype showed up just a few times. The chain carries TRBV24-1 and TRBJ2-1; TRBD1 aligns across 8 bases. The germline gives CDR1 KGHDR, CDR2 SFDVKD. The CDR3 is 14 amino acids. Losses at the gene ends were 5 bases for V and 3 bases for J; bases not matched to a gene: 2. CDR3 sequence reads: CATSGTGGYNEQFF. CDR3 bases: TGTGCCACCAGTGGAACAGGGGGCTACAATGAGCAGTTCTTC.

In this sample, this clonotype turned up many times. The genes are TRBV5-1 and TRBJ1-1, with D possibly TRBD1 on 6 matching bases. Trimming stripped 3 bases from V and 6 bases from J, with 12 bases between. Per the germline V gene, CDR1 is SGHRS and CDR2 is YFSETQ. The CDR3 totals 13 residues. In nucleotides, the CDR3 is TGCGCCAGCAGCTATCAGGGGTTCCCTGAAGCTTTCTTT. This sequence encodes CASSYQGFPEAFF. Full variable domain (missing parts from reference TRBV5-1 and TRBJ1-1): KAGVTQTPRYLIKTRGQQVTLSCSPISGHRSVSWYQQTPGQGLQFLFEYFSETQRNKGNFPGRFSGRQFSNSRSEMNVSTLELGDSALYLCASSYQGFPEAFFGQGTRLTVV.

This clonotype has ten or more counts. The gene calls are TRBV4-1 and TRBJ2-1; TRBD2 agrees at 11 bases. The trim removed 5 bases at V and 7 bases at J, leaving 13 bases unmatched. Germline V gives CDR1 MGHRA, CDR2 YSYEKL. There are 17 residues in the CDR3. DNA for the CDR3: TGCGCCAGCAGCGAAAGCCCCGTTAGCGGGGGGGCGAATGAGCAGTTCTTC. As protein: CASSESPVSGGANEQFF.

V gene TRBV5-1 combines with J gene TRBJ2-5; D is unclear. V gave up 1 base and J gave up 5 bases, with 3 bases separating them. The CDR3 loop spans 11 amino acids. Germline V gene lookup returns CDR1 SGHRS and CDR2 YFSETQ. The CDR3 DNA follows: TGCGCCAGCAGCTTGTGTGAGACCCAGTACTTC. Translation: CASSLCETQYF.

This clonotype has at least ten counts. The rearrangement joins TRBV7-9 to TRBJ2-5; D gene ambiguous. Germline V gives CDR1 SEHNR, CDR2 FQNEAQ (reference sequence). Between the trimmed V and J ends, which lost 2 bases and 5 bases, there was a span of 9 bases. The CDR3 runs 13 residues. The CDR3 region has the DNA TGTGCCAGCAGCTTAAGGCCCCGGGAGACCCAGTACTTC. This encodes CASSLRPRETQYF. The full variable domain, completed using reference TRBV7-9 and TRBJ2-5, is DTGVSQNPRHKITKRGQNVTFRCDPISEHNRLYWYRQTLGQGPEFLTYFQNEAQLEKSRLLSDRFSAERPKGSFSTLEIQRTEQGDSAMYLCASSLRPRETQYFGPGTRLLVL.

The chain employs TRBV5-1 and TRBJ2-3; D not resolved. This CDR3 region has 14 residues. Trimming pared 0 bases from V and 4 bases from J, leaving 9 bases between. Germline assignment: CDR1 SGHRS and CDR2 YFSETQ. The CDR3 region has the DNA TGCGCCAGCAGCTTGGACAGTGTGTCAGATACGCAGTATTTT. It yields the protein CASSLDSVSDTQYF. The whole variable domain, filled in from reference TRBV5-1 and TRBJ2-3, reads KAGVTQTPRYLIKTRGQQVTLSCSPISGHRSVSWYQQTPGQGLQFLFEYFSETQRNKGNFPGRFSGRQFSNSRSEMNVSTLELGDSALYLCASSLDSVSDTQYFGPGTRLTVL.

This clonotype was counted ten times or more. This chain joins TRBV18 and TRBJ1-6; a possible D gene is TRBD1 (5 bases). Germline CDR1 and CDR2: KGHSH and LQKENI. Trimming shortened V by 2 bases and J by 6 bases, and 11 bases separated the two germline ends. The CDR3 is 15 amino acids. The CDR3 DNA follows: TGTGCCAGCTCACCAGCAGGGATGGGTAATTCACCCCTCCACTTT. Protein product: CASSPAGMGNSPLHF.

In this sample, this clonotype turned up a few times. The V gene is TRBV5-1, the J gene TRBJ2-5, with 7 bases aligning to TRBD1. Germline trimming cut 4 bases from V and 1 base from J; bases unmatched to any gene: 7. The germline V gene encodes CDR1 SGHRS and CDR2 YFSETQ. The CDR3 runs 15 residues. In DNA, the CDR3 is TGCGCCAGCAGCAATACAGGGGCCCTCCAAGAGACCCAGTACTTC. It codes for CASSNTGALQETQYF.

The rearrangement uses TRBV6-1 and TRBJ1-4; D is undetermined. Germline V gene data show CDR1 as MNHNS and CDR2 as SASEGT. Trimming left V 8 bases short and J 0 bases short, with 10 bases between. This CDR3 has 14 amino acids. The DNA for the CDR3 is TGTGCCAGCTACCTAAGTGCAACTAATGAAAAACTGTTTTTT. Translation: CASYLSATNEKLFF.

This clonotype was counted at least ten times. The chain has TRBV6-5 and TRBJ1-2; no clear D. The CDR3 has 14 residues. Deletions cut 2 bases from V and 0 bases from J, with 7 bases between. Germline V gene data show CDR1 as MNHEY and CDR2 as SVGAGI. CDR3 protein: CASSYARSNYGYTF. DNA of the CDR3: TGTGCCAGCAGTTACGCGCGCTCTAACTATGGCTACACCTTC.

This clonotype occurred a few times. The chain joins TRBV23-1 to TRBJ2-3; D perhaps matches TRBD2 (5 bases). TRBV23-1 is noted as an ORF with a role that remains uncertain. This CDR3 region has 16 residues. V lost 0 bases and J 1 base, leaving 11 bases between the germline ends. CDR3: CASSQSEEVGTDTQYF. The CDR3, as DNA: TGCGCCAGCAGTCAATCGGAGGAAGTGGGCACAGATACGCAGTATTTT.

This clonotype was observed a handful of times. The chain recombines TRBV6-2 or TRBV6-3 with TRBJ1-5; D uncertain. The V gene lost 5 bases and the J gene lost 5 bases, with 16 bases spanning the gap. Germline values: CDR1 MNHEY, CDR2 SVGEGT. The CDR3 runs 15 residues. CDR3 in DNA: TGTGCCAGCAGTGCGATGGCCAGCGCCGATCAGCCCCAGCATTTT. Translated, it gives CASSAMASADQPQHF.